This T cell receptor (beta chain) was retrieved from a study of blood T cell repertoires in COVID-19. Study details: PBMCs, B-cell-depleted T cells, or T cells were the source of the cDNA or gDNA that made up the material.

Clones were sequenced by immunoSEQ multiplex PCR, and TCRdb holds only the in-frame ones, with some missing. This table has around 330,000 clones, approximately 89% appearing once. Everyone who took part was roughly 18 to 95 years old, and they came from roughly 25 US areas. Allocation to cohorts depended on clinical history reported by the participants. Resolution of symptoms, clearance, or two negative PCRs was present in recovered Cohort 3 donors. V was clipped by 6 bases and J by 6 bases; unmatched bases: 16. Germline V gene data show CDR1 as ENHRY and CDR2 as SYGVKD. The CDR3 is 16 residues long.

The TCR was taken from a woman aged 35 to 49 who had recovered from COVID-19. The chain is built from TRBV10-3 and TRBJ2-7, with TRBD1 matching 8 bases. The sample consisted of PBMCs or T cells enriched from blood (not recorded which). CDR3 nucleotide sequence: TGTGCCATCAGGGCTACAGACAGGGGAGAACTGGGCGAGCAGTACTTC. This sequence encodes CAIRATDRGELGEQYF.